The clone carrying this T cell receptor beta chain was observed a handful of times. What it binds is not known. The data were obtained in a study of cytomegalovirus exposure and HLA in healthy donors. The CDR3 length is 18 residues. Germline V gene sequence: CDR1 SGHRS, CDR2 YFSETQ. V was pared by 4 bases and J by 1 base, with 16 bases of the junction left unmatched. Study-level findings and limits: Later genetic work tied a missense DCLRE1C variant to beta-chain V and J trimming. Clonal expansion, a later analysis showed, was greater in HLA-associated TCR beta chains than in equally common others. For most TCR beta V segments, an earlier analysis put the productive rate at about 87% or about 30% of the time. The authors considered a cluster of highly shared sequence variants likely to be a sequencing artifact.

Amplification used 60 Vbeta primers and 13 Jbeta primers. TCRdb's copy holds only in-frame clones and misses some; the assay was immunoSEQ multiplex PCR. This sample has about 110,000 clones, with around 70% found just once. Specimen: PBMCs. This clonotype originated in a man aged 30 to 39 in good health and CMV-seropositive. The chain employs TRBV5-1 and TRBJ1-1; 7 nucleotides align to TRBD1. The DNA for the CDR3 is TGCGCCAGCAGCCGGGACAGAATGGGAAGGGGGTCGAACACTGAAGCTTTCTTT. It codes for CASSRDRMGRGSNTEAFF.